The next 2 T cell receptor beta chains were all read from a single sample in a study of molecular identifiers for immune sequencing clone quantification. Each CDR3 protein gets one entry after TCRdb re-called the PCR reads with MiXCR. The top ten hold 0.7% to 0.95% of the sample, which has approximately 500,000 distinct CDR3 sequences, around a fifth seen once. The sample consisted of naive CD8+ T cells from blood, with Jurkat cell RNA spiked in. Subset noted: FACS-sorted CD8+CD4-CCR7+CD45RA+ naive T cells. The origin of the receptors is a human donor in good health. Some libraries in this study had Jurkat cell RNA spiked in.

The chain couples TRBV7-6 to TRBJ2-2; TRBD2 is a possible D gene (6 bases). This CDR3 comprises 17 residues. Trimming left V 4 bases short and J 1 base short, with 16 bases between. Germline V gives CDR1 SGHVS, CDR2 FNYEAQ. The CDR3 here is CASSSPGGVLNTGELFF. CDR3 DNA: TGTGCCAGCAGCTCCCCCGGCGGGGTTTTGAACACCGGGGAGCTGTTTTTT.

There are a few counts of this clonotype. The chain joins TRBV6-2 or TRBV6-3 to TRBJ1-1; the D gene is possibly TRBD1 (5 bases). Germline V gene data show CDR1 as MNHEY and CDR2 as SVGEGT. The CDR3 totals 13 residues. Trimming left V 7 bases short and J 0 bases short, with 9 bases between. CDR3 in DNA: TGTGCCAGCATTGAGACAGTGAACACTGAAGCTTTCTTT. Amino acid sequence: CASIETVNTEAFF.